The clone carrying this T cell receptor beta chain showed up just once. As yet, its antigen is unknown. An end of the junction does not agree with germline; a read error may underlie this. Thawed unstimulated PBMCs were FACS-sorted by CD3, CD4 and CD8 into two populations. This sample is drawn from a study of T cell clones after liver transplantation. The overall study: At least one year of complete immunosuppression withdrawal without enzymes over twice normal defined tolerance.

Generated by immunoSEQ multiplex PCR, the TCRdb table keeps only in-frame clones and is missing some. Of 65,000 to 70,000 clones listed, about 91% were seen once; the top ten hold 0.9% to 1%. Whole-study findings and limits: Conclusions were preliminary, with small, heterogeneous patient groups. Circulating graft-donor-reactive CD4 TCRbeta sequences fell significantly post-transplant in most of the 8 subjects.

The CDR3 contains 16 residues. Germline lookup yields CDR1 MNHEY and CDR2 SMNVEV (reference sequence). The V gene is TRBV27, the J gene TRBJ2-4, with 12 bases that match TRBD1. This clonotype was obtained from a human patient who received a liver transplant. Part of the T cell pool may stem from the graft donor. The sample here was CD4+ T cells from blood, taken roughly 25 months after liver transplant. The CDR3 protein is CASSLIMGQGANNQYF. CDR3 coding DNA: TGTGCCAGCAGTTTAATAATGGGACAGGGGGCGAACAATCAGTACTTC.